This T cell receptor beta chain was recorded in a study of T cells expressing NK-cell markers. The CDR3 totals 18 residues. Germline V gene data show CDR1 as KGHDR and CDR2 as SFDVKD. With UMIs, 5'RACE template switching was used to make TCR beta cDNA. TCRdb derives one entry per CDR3 protein from the 5' RACE reads, leaving out DNA. The sample totals 550,000 to 600,000 distinct CDR3 sequences. Sequencing was done on a sample of blood T cells: a sorted CD56 or NKG2C T cell subset, CD4+ or CD8+ T cells, or bulk PBMC T cells (not recorded which). This clonotype was sampled from a man between 18 and 35 years old in good health. The chain has TRBV24-1 and TRBJ2-1; the D gene TCRdb calls, TRBD1, cannot be checked with no DNA. The CDR3 sequence is CATSDNYAWQGVRGEQFF.